This TCR beta chain was obtained from a study of T cell responses to AZD1222 COVID-19 vaccine. Study information: Both about-4-week and about-12-week second-dose recipients were combined. Notes on the study in general: Spike regions recognized by vaccine-associated CD4 TCRs spanned the protein, led by 160-218 and 743-854. Females outnumbered males among donors, who were mostly white British; clonal diversity was possibly underestimated.

As regards this clone: Its antigen is as yet unknown.

Germline V gene lookup returns CDR1 MNHEY and CDR2 SVGAGI. Trimming removed 5 bases from V and 3 bases from J, with 11 bases in between. The CDR3 has 14 residues. Data came from immunoSEQ multiplex PCR; TCRdb stores just in-frame clones and leaves some out. The sample holds around 130,000 clones, approximately 93% seen once. This TCR was sampled from an adult in good health. This sample comprised peripheral blood, obtained on day 0 of AZD1222 vaccination. This chain joins TRBV6-5 and TRBJ1-5; D is ambiguous. The CDR3 loop reads CASSTDEVNQPQHF. Written as DNA, the CDR3 is TGTGCCAGCAGTACCGACGAGGTCAATCAGCCCCAGCATTTT.